Sequencing of this T cell receptor beta chain was carried out in a study of regulatory T cells in long-lasting Graves disease. About the research overall: Patients with new Graves' disease had used antithyroid drugs below 3 months.

This clonotype appeared many times. Deletions cut 5 bases from V and 0 bases from J, with 8 bases between. There are 15 residues in the CDR3. Germline V gives CDR1 SGHTA, CDR2 FQGTGA. Time point of the sample: newly diagnosed GD, antithyroid drugs for less than 3 months. From RNA extracted from PBMCs, the TCR library was made. The EDTA tubes were filled with around 8.5 milliliters of drawn peripheral blood. iRepertoire HTBI primers and Arm-PCR of CDR3 regions built TCR beta libraries. TCRdb used MiXCR to reprocess the multiplex PCR reads, holding one entry per CDR3 protein. The table shows 500,000 or so distinct CDR3 sequences, with about 16% occurring only once. The data also belong to a second study, concerning T cells in Graves' hyperthyroidism and ophthalmopathy. From that study: Patients aged 18 to 65 with hyperthyroidism were newly diagnosed, with duration under 2 months. Using 13 V-J features, a model discriminated ophthalmopathy from stable hyperthyroidism.

The input for sequencing was peripheral blood mononuclear cells (PBMCs), taken at new diagnosis, from a patient treated with antithyroid drugs. The rearrangement uses TRBV7-3 and TRBJ2-6; the D is unclear. This clonotype was obtained from a woman aged 40 to 65 with Graves disease. CDR3 DNA sequence: TGTGCCAGCAGCCGGTCGGGCTCTGGGGCCAACGTCCTGACTTTC. Protein: CASSRSGSGANVLTF.